One T cell receptor (beta chain) is described in this entry. Its antigen is as yet unknown. Trimming cost V 0 bases and J 6 bases; bases outside gene matches: 2. CDR3 size: 15 residues. Per the germline V gene, CDR1 is SGHRS and CDR2 is YFSETQ. This sample stems from a study of T cell responses to AZD1222 COVID-19 vaccine. Study-level background: Analysis merged second doses at about 4 or about 12 weeks.

The protocol was immunoSEQ multiplex PCR, while the TCRdb copy is restricted to in-frame clones and leaves out a portion. The data hold about 160,000 clones, with roughly nine tenths observed a single time. Overall study findings and caveats: There were vaccine-associated CD4 TCRs across spike, dominant at 160-218 and 743-854. Spike-specific TCR breadth and depth rose after two AZD1222 doses. Per reports, nearly half of all spike-specific TCRs target regions that are unmutated in variants.

This clonotype was obtained from an adult in good health. The chain uses TRBV5-1 and TRBJ2-3, with TRBD2 matching over 12 bases. The material sequenced was peripheral blood, taken on day 0 of AZD1222 vaccination. The CDR3 protein is CASSLDGTSGDTQYF. The DNA for the CDR3 is TGCGCCAGCAGCTTGGATGGGACTAGCGGGGATACGCAGTATTTT.